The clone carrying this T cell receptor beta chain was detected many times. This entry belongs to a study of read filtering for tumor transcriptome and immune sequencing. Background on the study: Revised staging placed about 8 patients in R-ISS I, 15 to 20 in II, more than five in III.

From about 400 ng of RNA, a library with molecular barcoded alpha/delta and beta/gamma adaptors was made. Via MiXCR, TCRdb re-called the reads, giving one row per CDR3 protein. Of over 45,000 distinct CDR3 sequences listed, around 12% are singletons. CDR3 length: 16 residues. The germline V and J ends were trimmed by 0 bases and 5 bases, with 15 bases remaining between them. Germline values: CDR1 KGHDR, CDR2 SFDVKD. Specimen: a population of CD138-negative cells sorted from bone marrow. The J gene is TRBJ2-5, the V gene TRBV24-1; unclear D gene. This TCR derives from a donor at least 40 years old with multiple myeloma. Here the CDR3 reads CATSDLFRSSKETQYF. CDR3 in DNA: TGTGCCACCAGTGATTTGTTCCGGAGCTCGAAGGAGACCCAGTACTTC.